This T cell receptor (beta chain) was profiled in a study of early T cells in non-severe SARS-CoV-2 infection. Study summary: Unsorted whole blood bulk RNA was sequenced, with unpaired chains.

Germline V gives CDR1 SGHDT, CDR2 YYEEEE. CDR3 length: 13 amino acids. The V end was cut by 3 bases, the J end by 1 base, with 7 bases between. The TCR library protocol was used to attach unique molecular identifiers. These identifiers were attached to individual cDNA molecules. From the 5' RACE reads, TCRdb called clonotypes with MiXCR, one entry per CDR3 protein. This table has tens of thousands of distinct CDR3 sequences, around 6.8% appearing once. Whole-study results and caveats: Database matching using VDJdb favored anti-spike CD8 responses, with private and CD4 specificities left missing.

This clonotype was seen a few times. Its antigen is still unknown. This TCR came from an adult who was a healthcare worker with PCR-confirmed SARS-CoV-2 infection or an uninfected control (not recorded which). Sample: whole blood, taken at baseline. The chain recombines TRBV5-6 with TRBJ1-1; the D is unclear. CDR3 nucleotide sequence: TGTGCCAGCAGCTCACAAGAGAACACTGAAGCTTTCTTT. Protein: CASSSQENTEAFF.